This note documents a single TCR beta chain sequence. No antigen is known for it. No base-level quality is on record; no much larger clone is a single base apart. These data originate in a study of T cell repertoires in cytomegalovirus infection (dated by TCRdb to the late 2010s). For the study in its entirety: Donor HLA type was relevant to the analysis, because carriage of CMV infection together with the matching HLA type was indicated by public TCR beta signatures. General study outcomes and caveats: Cumulative frequency of public TCR beta family members discriminated carriers of CMV infection plus the relevant HLA type in this cohort and an independent approximately 370-donor cohort. The ex vivo response was dominated by HLA-C-restricted CMV-specific TCR beta clonotypes, which also provided the single most frequent clonotype in two of eight donors.

From the cysteine up to the phenylalanine, the CDR3 has a length of 15 residues. Only CDR3 DNA remains: 45 bases, in frame from the first base. Relative to germline, V is 5 bases shorter and J is 8 bases shorter, with 21 bases between their ends. Reading the germline V gene gives CDR1 SGHVS and CDR2 FNYEAQ. Sequencing was performed on an Illumina HiSeq 1500. TCRdb handled the public reads itself, with Q25 trimming in fastp and clone calling in MiXCR, and kept productive beta chains. CDR3 protein duplicates are merged, each entry listing the most common genes and DNA. Here the sample has a few hundred thousand distinct CDR3 sequences; 9.5% occur a single time. Roughly 4% of the sample is taken by the ten largest.

The sequence came from a human donor in good health (CMV status not recorded). Some clones in this sample may be carry-over from other donors' samples. The sequencing sample was made of PBMCs. The chain joins TRBV7-6 to TRBJ1-2; a weak D assignment points to TRBD1 (6 bases agree). The DNA is TGTGCCAGCAGCGCCGGTTCAGGGGTAGTAAGGGGCTACACCTTC. It codes for CASSAGSGVVRGYTF.